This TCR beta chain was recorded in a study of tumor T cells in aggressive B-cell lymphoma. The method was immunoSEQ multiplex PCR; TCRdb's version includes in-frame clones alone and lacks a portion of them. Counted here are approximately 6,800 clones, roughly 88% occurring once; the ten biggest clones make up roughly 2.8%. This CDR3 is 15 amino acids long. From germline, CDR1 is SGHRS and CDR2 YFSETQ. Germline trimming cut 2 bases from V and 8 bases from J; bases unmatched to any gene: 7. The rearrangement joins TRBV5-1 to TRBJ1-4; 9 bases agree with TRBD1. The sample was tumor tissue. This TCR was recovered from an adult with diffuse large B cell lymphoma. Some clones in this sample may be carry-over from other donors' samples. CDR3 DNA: TGCGCCAGCAGCTTATCACAGGGGGCGGAGGAAAAACTGTTTTTT. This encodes CASSLSQGAEEKLFF.